Shown below are 10 T cell receptor beta chains from a single sample sequenced in a study of cytomegalovirus exposure and HLA in healthy donors. PCR was performed using 60 Vbeta and 13 Jbeta primers. TCRdb's copy holds only in-frame clones and misses some; the assay was immunoSEQ multiplex PCR. Of 85,000 to 100,000 clones listed, about 80% are singletons. Sequencing was performed on PBMCs. The receptors shown here come from a man aged 25-45 years in good health and CMV-seronegative.

The rearrangement joins TRBV19 to TRBJ1-1; D remains unclear. Germline V CDR1 and CDR2: LNHDA, SQIVND (reference sequence). The CDR3 totals 14 residues. Trimming pared 3 bases from V and 1 base from J, leaving 9 bases between. CDR3 sequence (DNA): TGTGCCAGTAGTATGGCCCTTACGAACACTGAAGCTTTCTTT. Its protein product is CASSMALTNTEAFF.

This chain connects TRBV10-1 to TRBJ2-4; tentative D call: TRBD1 (6 bases). V shed 4 bases and J shed 10 bases, with 17 bases lying between them. CDR3 size: 14 residues. The germline V gene encodes CDR1 WNHNN and CDR2 SYGVQD (reference sequence). This chain's CDR3 is CASSGGKGDPIQYF. The CDR3 DNA follows: TGCGCCAGCAGTGGGGGTAAGGGGGACCCGATTCAGTACTTC.

The chain has TRBV6-5 and TRBJ1-1, with 7 bases lining up with TRBD1. Germline CDR1 MNHEY, CDR2 SVGAGI. The CDR3 spans 14 residues. After removal of 6 bases from V and 3 bases from J, the junction contained 7 bases not matched to a gene. The DNA of the CDR3 is TGTGCCAGCAGCCTTGGACAGGCCCACACTGAAGCTTTCTTT. This encodes CASSLGQAHTEAFF.

The chain recombines TRBV6-1 with TRBJ2-5; maybe TRBD1 (5 bases). Germline lookup yields CDR1 MNHNS and CDR2 SASEGT. V was clipped by 4 bases and J by 2 bases, with 11 bases between them. This CDR3 spans 14 amino acids. CDR3 region: CASSGWGPQETQYF. For the CDR3, the DNA is TGTGCCAGCAGTGGGTGGGGCCCACAAGAGACCCAGTACTTC.

The chain employs TRBV6-5 and TRBJ1-2; 7 positions agree with TRBD1. This CDR3 has 14 residues. V lost 5 bases to trimming and J lost 5 bases; unmatched junction nucleotides: 8. Germline CDR1 and CDR2: MNHEY and SVGAGI. Here the CDR3 DNA reads TGTGCCAGCAGTAAATCAGGGGGAAAGTATGGCTACACCTTC. It yields the protein CASSKSGGKYGYTF.

This clone was observed once. CDR3 coding DNA: TGTGCCAGCAGCGTAGTTGACAGCTTCACAGATACGCAGTATTTT. Its translation is CASSVVDSFTDTQYF. The rearrangement uses TRBV9 and TRBJ2-3; tentatively, D is TRBD1 (5 bases). CDR3 size: 15 residues. The V end was cut by 0 bases, the J end by 2 bases, with 10 bases between. Germline V gene data show CDR1 as SGDLS and CDR2 as YYNGEE.

V gene TRBV9 combines with J gene TRBJ2-7, with a weak D call TRBD2 (6 bases). Germline V gene lookup returns CDR1 SGDLS and CDR2 YYNGEE. CDR3 length: 17 residues. Trimming stripped 0 bases from V and 4 bases from J, with 20 bases between. The CDR3 spells CASSVGWRARGVYEQYF. The DNA of the CDR3 is TGTGCCAGCAGCGTAGGATGGAGGGCGCGGGGAGTGTACGAGCAGTACTTC. The full variable domain, completed using reference TRBV9 and TRBJ2-7, is DSGVTQTPKHLITATGQRVTLRCSPRSGDLSVYWYQQSLDQGLQFLIQYYNGEERAKGNILERFSAQQFPDLHSELNLSSLELGDSALYFCASSVGWRARGVYEQYFGPGTRLTVT.

Here the CDR3 reads CASSRTGDGQPQHF. In nucleotides, the CDR3 is TGTGCCAGCAGCCGGACAGGGGATGGGCAGCCCCAGCATTTT. J is TRBJ1-5 and V is TRBV6-1; 9 bases are a match to TRBD1. From germline, CDR1 is MNHNS and CDR2 SASEGT. V was pared by 6 bases and J by 7 bases, with 7 bases of the junction left unmatched. The length of the CDR3 is 14 residues.

The V call is TRBV28, the J call TRBJ1-1; 7 nucleotides line up with TRBD1. V dropped 8 bases and J dropped 4; count of bases not matched to a gene: 4. This CDR3 spans 12 amino acids. Germline-derived CDR1 and CDR2 are MDHEN and SYDVKM. The chain's CDR3 is CASWSGGTEAFF. CDR3 DNA sequence: TGTGCCAGCTGGTCAGGGGGCACTGAAGCTTTCTTT.

The rearrangement joins TRBV30 to TRBJ1-3; a weak D match, TRBD1 (6 bases). Trimming shortened V by 1 base and J by 4 bases, and 20 bases separated the two germline ends. CDR3 length equals 17 residues. Germline-derived CDR1 and CDR2 are GTSNPN and SVGIG (reference sequence). CDR3 sequence reads: CAWSGGGTGFGGNTIYF. DNA of the CDR3: TGTGCCTGGAGTGGAGGGGGAACGGGTTTTGGAGGAAACACCATATATTTT.